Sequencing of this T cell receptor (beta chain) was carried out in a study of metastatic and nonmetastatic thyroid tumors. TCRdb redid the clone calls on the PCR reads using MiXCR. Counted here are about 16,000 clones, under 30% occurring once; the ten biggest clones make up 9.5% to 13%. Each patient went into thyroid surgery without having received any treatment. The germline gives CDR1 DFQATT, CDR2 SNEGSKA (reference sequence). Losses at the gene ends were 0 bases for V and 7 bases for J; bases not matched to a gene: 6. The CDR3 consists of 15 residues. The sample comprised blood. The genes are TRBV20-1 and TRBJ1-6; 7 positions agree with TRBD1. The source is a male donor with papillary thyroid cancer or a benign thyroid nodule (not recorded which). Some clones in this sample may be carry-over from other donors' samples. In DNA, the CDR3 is TGCAGTGCTAGAGATCTTGGGGACAGCAATTCACCCCTCCACTTT. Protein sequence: CSARDLGDSNSPLHF.